What follows are 3 T cell receptor beta chains derived from one specimen sequenced in a study of Ad26.COV2.S vaccination and SARS-CoV-2 variants. The treatment denotes: about 20 received Ad26.COV2.S at low or high dose, single or two shots; five or six received placebo; per-sample allocation not given. The study sampled participants on day 63 after the first vaccine or placebo injection. Measured with immunoSEQ multiplex PCR; TCRdb has only the in-frame clones, and not every one. The profile covers some 290,000 clones, with 85% appearing a single time and around 2.2% taken by the ten largest. The sequences come from peripheral blood, collected in a trial of Ad26.COV2.S vaccine versus placebo. All receptors come from a person between 18 and 65 years old who received the Ad26.COV2.S COVID-19 vaccine or a placebo.

The rearrangement uses TRBV18 and TRBJ1-4, with D unclear. CDR3 size: 15 residues. V was shortened by 0 bases and J by 4 bases, with 9 bases between the two germline ends. CDR1 and CDR2 from the germline V gene are KGHSH and LQKENI. In DNA, the CDR3 is TGTGCCAGCTCACCACCGCGTCCGGATAATGAAAAACTGTTTTTT. Its translation is CASSPPRPDNEKLFF.

This chain joins TRBV9 and TRBJ2-7; D may be TRBD2 (6 bases). V shed 0 bases and J shed 1 base, with 11 bases lying between them. CDR1 and CDR2 from the germline V gene are SGDLS and YYNGEE. This CDR3 region has 15 residues. CDR3 DNA: TGTGCCAGCAGCGTAGAAGGAGGGAGGTCCTACGAGCAGTACTTC. As protein: CASSVEGGRSYEQYF.

V is TRBV5-1 and J is TRBJ1-1; 10 positions agree with TRBD1. V was clipped by 4 bases and J by 3 bases; unmatched bases: 6. This CDR3 contains 15 residues. CDR1 is SGHRS, CDR2 YFSETQ, per germline. This CDR3 reads CASSTRQGAYTEAFF. The CDR3 region has the DNA TGCGCCAGCAGCACACGACAGGGGGCGTACACTGAAGCTTTCTTT. Looking up the rest from reference TRBV5-1 and TRBJ1-1 gives the full variable domain: KAGVTQTPRYLIKTRGQQVTLSCSPISGHRSVSWYQQTPGQGLQFLFEYFSETQRNKGNFPGRFSGRQFSNSRSEMNVSTLELGDSALYLCASSTRQGAYTEAFFGQGTRLTVV.